The 30 T cell receptor beta chains reported below all come from one sample, sequenced in a study of CD8 T cells in Susac syndrome. Random hexamers were used to reverse transcribe about 0.5 to 1 ug of RNA. TCRdb passed the immunoSEQ multiplex PCR reads through MiXCR, listing each CDR3 protein once. The sample records 150,000 to 200,000 distinct CDR3 sequences, about 94% being singletons. The sequenced sample was CD4+ T cells from PBMCs. These receptors were collected from a human donor in good health.

The gene calls are TRBV5-1 and TRBJ1-2; D gene unclear. CDR3 length: 13 amino acids. CDR1 SGHRS and CDR2 YFSETQ come from the germline V gene. With 6 bases removed from V and 8 bases from J, the gap between germline ends came to 17 bases. DNA of the CDR3: TGCGCCAGCAATCTGTCACCGACACTCGGCTACACCTTC. Protein: CASNLSPTLGYTF.

The rearrangement links TRBV29-1 to TRBJ2-3, with 7 positions matching TRBD2. The CDR3 is 13 amino acids. Germline CDR1 reads SQVTM; CDR2 reads ANQGSEA. Trimming removed 6 bases from V and 1 base from J; junction bases left unmatched: 4. This chain's CDR3 is CSVPSGGTDTQYF. CDR3 sequence (DNA): TGCAGCGTCCCCAGCGGGGGCACAGATACGCAGTATTTT.

The V and J genes are TRBV18 and TRBJ2-7, with 7 bases matching TRBD2. Trimming at V came to 4 bases and at J to 3 bases, leaving 9 bases not matched to a gene. The CDR3 runs 15 residues. Germline assignment: CDR1 KGHSH and CDR2 LQKENI. CDR3 sequence: CASSLLADMDYEQYF. The CDR3 nucleotides read TGTGCCAGCTCACTTCTAGCGGACATGGACTACGAGCAGTACTTC.

This clonotype was recorded only once. J is TRBJ2-3 and V is TRBV6-5; a possible D gene is TRBD2 (5 bases). Germline V gives CDR1 MNHEY, CDR2 SVGAGI. Trimming removed 0 bases from V and 5 bases from J, with 6 bases in between. The CDR3 spans 13 residues. CDR3 amino acids: CASSYSLEDTQYF. CDR3 nucleotides: TGTGCCAGCAGTTACTCACTAGAAGATACGCAGTATTTT.

V and J are TRBV20-1 and TRBJ1-2, with 7 positions matching TRBD1. This CDR3 has 14 residues. Germline CDR1 and CDR2: DFQATT and SNEGSKA (reference sequence). Trimming at V came to 0 bases and at J to 3 bases, leaving 4 bases not matched to a gene. The CDR3 is CSAREGTEDYGYTF. CDR3 bases: TGCAGTGCTAGAGAAGGGACAGAAGACTATGGCTACACCTTC.

The CDR3 spells CSVEDGAGGGYGYTF. CDR3 nucleotide sequence: TGCAGCGTTGAAGATGGGGCAGGTGGGGGCTATGGCTACACCTTC. This chain joins TRBV29-1 and TRBJ1-2; the D gene is possibly TRBD1 (5 bases). CDR3 length: 15 residues. Germline loops: CDR1 SQVTM, CDR2 ANQGSEA. V lost 0 bases, J lost 4 bases, and 15 bases lay in between.

The chain carries TRBV5-1 and TRBJ1-6; D might be TRBD1 (5 bases). V lost 3 bases to trimming and J lost 18 bases, with 19 bases between them. Per the germline V gene, CDR1 is SGHRS and CDR2 is YFSETQ. The CDR3 length is 13 residues. In nucleotides, the CDR3 is TGCGCCAGCAGCTCTCAAGGGACGGACGGAGGCCACTTT. Protein sequence: CASSSQGTDGGHF.

This chain joins TRBV5-4 and TRBJ2-7; D might be TRBD2 (7 bases). CDR3 length: 14 residues. Deletions cut 4 bases from V and 5 bases from J, with 16 bases between. The V gene's germline CDR1 is SGHNT and CDR2 YYREEE (reference sequence). The CDR3 region has the DNA TGTGCCAGCAGCCTCCGGGGGGCCAGCAACGAGCAGTACTTC. Its translation is CASSLRGASNEQYF.

V and J are TRBV9 and TRBJ2-4; TRBD1 matches at 7 bases. Trimming at V came to 3 bases and at J to 2 bases, leaving 11 bases not matched to a gene. This CDR3 spans 17 amino acids. The germline V gene encodes CDR1 SGDLS and CDR2 YYNGEE. Here the CDR3 DNA reads TGTGCCAGCAGCGCTGCTCCAACAGGGGTTTCCAAAAACATTCAGTACTTC. Translating gives CASSAAPTGVSKNIQYF.

This sequence joins TRBV19 and TRBJ1-5; D is possibly TRBD1 (6 bases). This CDR3 has 14 residues. Germline CDR1 LNHDA, CDR2 SQIVND (reference sequence). V shed 4 bases and J shed 3 bases, with 10 bases lying between them. The CDR3: CASSTRTVNQPQHF. As DNA, the CDR3 is TGTGCCAGTAGTACCCGGACAGTCAATCAGCCCCAGCATTTT.

The V and J genes are TRBV7-3 and TRBJ2-2, with D possibly matching TRBD1 (5 bases). V lost 5 bases, J lost 4 bases, and 11 bases lay in between. Germline lookup yields CDR1 SGHTA and CDR2 FQGTGA. The CDR3 spans 14 residues. The CDR3, as DNA: TGTGCCAGCAGCCCCGCGCAGGGCACCGGGGAGCTGTTTTTT. This gives the protein CASSPAQGTGELFF.

The V gene is TRBV9, the J gene TRBJ2-3; 10 bases line up with TRBD2. CDR3 length: 17 residues. Germline V gene sequence: CDR1 SGDLS, CDR2 YYNGEE. Unmatched junction bases numbered 8, after V lost 4 bases and J lost 0 bases. CDR3 sequence reads: CASSSPSGGLSTDTQYF. CDR3 nucleotide sequence: TGTGCCAGCAGCTCTCCTAGCGGGGGCCTTAGCACAGATACGCAGTATTTT.

This sequence joins TRBV12-3 or TRBV12-4 and TRBJ1-3; 8 bases match TRBD1. This CDR3 contains 14 residues. J gave up 2 bases and V 7 bases, and 4 bases lay outside the gene matches. CDR3 sequence reads: CASTQDRAGNTIYF. DNA for the CDR3: TGTGCCAGCACCCAGGACAGGGCTGGAAACACCATATATTTT.

The V and J genes are TRBV10-2 and TRBJ2-5, with a weak D call TRBD2 (5 bases). The CDR3 sequence is 14 residues long. The germline gives CDR1 WSHSY, CDR2 SAAADI. Trimming took 0 bases from V and 7 from J, leaving 12 bases between them. The CDR3 loop is CASSESRRAATQYF. The CDR3 DNA follows: TGCGCCAGCAGTGAGTCGAGGCGAGCGGCGACCCAGTACTTC.

The chain carries TRBV25-1 and TRBJ1-1; D not resolved. V was cut by 4 bases and J by 0 bases, with 9 bases left in between. This CDR3 region has 14 residues. Germline loops: CDR1 MGHDK, CDR2 SYGVNS. The CDR3 is CASSANRVNTEAFF. In DNA, the CDR3 is TGTGCCAGCAGTGCGAACAGAGTGAACACTGAAGCTTTCTTT.

The CDR3 bases are TGTGCCTGGAGTCGGGGGACCCCCGATGAGCAGTTCTTC. Its translation is CAWSRGTPDEQFF. This chain connects TRBV30 to TRBJ2-1; D is possibly TRBD2 (6 bases). V lost 2 bases and J lost 8, with 13 bases in between. The germline CDR1 and CDR2 sequences are GTSNPN and SVGIG (reference sequence). The CDR3 spans 13 residues.

This clonotype came up a few times. The V gene is TRBV12-5, the J gene TRBJ1-1; no definite D call. CDR1 and CDR2 (germline): LGHNT, FRNRAP. Trimming took 1 base from V and 4 from J, leaving 10 bases between them. The CDR3 contains 14 residues. The CDR3 DNA sequence: TGTGCTAGTGGTTTGGGCCATGGTGGCACTGAAGCTTTCTTT. This gives the protein CASGLGHGGTEAFF.

The chain recombines TRBV24-1 with TRBJ2-1; TRBD1 matches 7 bases. Unmatched junction bases numbered 5, after V lost 7 bases and J lost 6 bases. The germline V gene encodes CDR1 KGHDR and CDR2 SFDVKD. The CDR3 runs 13 residues. Written as DNA, the CDR3 is TGTGCCACCAGCCAGACAGGGTCCAATGAGCAGTTCTTC. Its translation: CATSQTGSNEQFF.

V gene TRBV5-1 combines with J gene TRBJ1-6; D is uncertain. The CDR3 spans 14 residues. Trimming took off 4 bases at V and 8 bases at J, with 13 bases between the two ends. CDR1 SGHRS and CDR2 YFSETQ come from the germline V gene. The CDR3 nucleotides read TGCGCCAGCAGCCCTGACACCCAATATTCACCCCTCCACTTT. This translates into CASSPDTQYSPLHF.

This clonotype has only one observation. CDR3 DNA sequence: TGTGCCAGCAGCTTATCAGGGGGACCAAGGGGCTACGAGCAGTACTTC. It yields the protein CASSLSGGPRGYEQYF. This rearrangement joins TRBV7-6 to TRBJ2-7, with 7 bases matching TRBD1. The CDR3 spans 16 residues. Germline CDR1 and CDR2: SGHVS and FNYEAQ. Losses at the gene ends were 2 bases for V and 3 bases for J; bases not matched to a gene: 10.

The chain is built from TRBV3-1 and TRBJ1-1; D is perhaps TRBD1 (5 bases). V dropped 8 bases and J dropped 2 bases, with 9 bases sitting between them. CDR1 and CDR2 from the germline V gene are LGHDT and YNNKEL (reference sequence). The CDR3 runs to 12 residues. CDR3 loop: CASCRANTEAFF. The CDR3 DNA reads TGTGCCAGCTGCAGGGCCAACACTGAAGCTTTCTTT.

V and J are TRBV30 and TRBJ2-7; D gene uncertain. Germline V gene sequence: CDR1 GTSNPN, CDR2 SVGIG (reference sequence). V shed 2 bases and J shed 3 bases, with 5 bases lying between them. The CDR3 has 11 amino acids. CDR3 region: CAWSRLYEQYF. In nucleotides, the CDR3 is TGTGCCTGGAGTCGACTCTACGAGCAGTACTTC. Filled out from reference TRBV30 and TRBJ2-7, the complete variable domain reads SQTIHQWPATLVQPVGSPLSLECTVEGTSNPNLYWYRQAAGRGLQLLFYSVGIGQISSEVPQNLSASRPQDRQFILSSKKLLLSDSGFYLCAWSRLYEQYFGPGTRLTVT.

V and J are TRBV4-1 and TRBJ1-3; a weak D match, TRBD1 (5 bases). Germline CDR1 is MGHRA and CDR2 is YSYEKL. V gave up 0 bases and J gave up 0 bases, with 12 bases separating them. This CDR3 region has 17 residues. The CDR3 nucleotides are TGCGCCAGCAGCCAAGATGGGGGACGTATCTCTGGAAACACCATATATTTT. It translates to CASSQDGGRISGNTIYF.

The chain uses TRBV7-3 and TRBJ2-3; unclear D gene. From germline, CDR1 is SGHTA and CDR2 FQGTGA. Trimming left V 5 bases short and J 1 base short, with 10 bases between. CDR3 length equals 14 residues. CDR3 sequence reads: CASSPYEGTDTQYF. CDR3 nucleotides: TGTGCCAGCAGCCCCTATGAGGGCACAGATACGCAGTATTTT.

The chain combines TRBV7-3 with TRBJ2-7, with 8 nucleotides matching TRBD2. This CDR3 region has 15 residues. Germline lookup yields CDR1 SGHTA and CDR2 FQGTGA. After removal of 5 bases from V and 5 bases from J, the junction contained 11 bases not matched to a gene. This CDR3 is CASSPAGAGAHEQYF. The CDR3 DNA is TGTGCCAGCAGCCCAGCGGGGGCAGGGGCCCACGAGCAGTACTTC.

This clonotype has a single count. The CDR3 DNA is TGTGCCAGCAGCTTGTGGGGGAGTGGTAATGAAAAACTGTTTTTT. Translated: CASSLWGSGNEKLFF. The V call is TRBV5-6, the J call TRBJ1-4; D may be TRBD1 (5 bases). The germline V gene encodes CDR1 SGHDT and CDR2 YYEEEE. Trimming removed 1 base at V and 4 bases at J, with 11 bases between. The CDR3 is 15 amino acids.

This clonotype appeared a single time. V usage is TRBV7-8 and J usage is TRBJ1-1, with D tentatively TRBD1 (6 bases). This CDR3 region has 14 residues. Germline lookup yields CDR1 SGHVS and CDR2 FQNEAQ. Trimming removed 4 bases from V and 4 bases from J, with 13 bases in between. CDR3 sequence (DNA): TGTGCCAGCAGCTGGAACAGGGTAGGCACTGAAGCTTTCTTT. It is translated as CASSWNRVGTEAFF.

The chain recombines TRBV6-5 with TRBJ2-5; perhaps TRBD2 as D (6 bases). From germline, CDR1 is MNHEY and CDR2 SVGAGI. The CDR3 spans 18 residues. Trimming removed 4 bases at V and 2 bases at J, with 23 bases between. CDR3 in DNA: TGTGCCAGCAGTTCCCGACCGAGCCGGGAGACTTGGCAAGAGACCCAGTACTTC. Its protein product is CASSSRPSRETWQETQYF.

The genes are TRBV19 and TRBJ1-2; the D gene is possibly TRBD1 (5 bases). Trimming removed 6 bases from V and 2 bases from J, with 16 bases in between. CDR1 is LNHDA and CDR2 is SQIVND in the germline V gene (reference sequence). The CDR3 contains 15 residues. CDR3 sequence (DNA): TGTGCCAGTAGATCGGAGCAGGGTTTGAACTATGGCTACACCTTC. The encoded protein is CASRSEQGLNYGYTF.

The chain carries TRBV3-1 and TRBJ1-5; unclear D gene. V was pared by 4 bases and J by 8 bases, with 12 bases between. Germline CDR1 LGHDT, CDR2 YNNKEL (reference sequence). The CDR3 has 13 amino acids. CDR3 amino acids: CASSLQEYEPQHF. CDR3 DNA sequence: TGTGCCAGCAGCCTCCAAGAATATGAGCCCCAGCATTTT.